This TCR beta chain was captured in a study of regulatory T cells in long-lasting Graves disease. Germline CDR1 MNHNS, CDR2 SASEGT. V was shortened by 8 bases and J by 5 bases, with 10 bases between the two germline ends. CDR3 size: 12 residues. The time point denotes: newly diagnosed GD, antithyroid drugs for less than 3 months. Following extraction of RNA from PBMCs, that RNA was used to make the TCR library. Guidelines of the American Thyroid Association were used to diagnose Graves' disease. Patients were from an endocrinology department in Xi'an, China. This clonotype was seen at least ten times. Its antigen is as yet unknown. TCR beta libraries were built with iRepertoire HTBI primers and Arm-PCR of CDR3 regions. TCRdb reanalysed the multiplex PCR reads using MiXCR and keeps one entry per CDR3 protein. The sample consists of roughly 500,000 distinct CDR3 sequences, more than 10% of them appearing once.

Study results and limitations: The small sample size may have reduced accuracy. There was favoring of TRBV28, TRBJ1-2 and TRBJ2-5 in persistent disease.

These data also featured in a second study, about T cells in Graves' hyperthyroidism and ophthalmopathy.

This chain uses TRBV6-1 with TRBJ1-5, with unresolved D. The TCR was taken from a woman aged 25-40 years with Graves disease. The starting material was peripheral blood mononuclear cells (PBMCs), obtained at new diagnosis, from a patient treated with antithyroid drugs. The CDR3 reads CASAEGYQPQHF. The CDR3 nucleotides are TGTGCCAGCGCGGAGGGATATCAGCCCCAGCATTTT.